These 27 T cell receptor beta chains originate from one sample sequenced in a study of T cells in Graves' hyperthyroidism and ophthalmopathy. TCR beta CDR3 sequences were amplified from RNA transcripts. First-round RT-PCR targeting the TCR CDR3 was performed with the HTBI primer set. TCRdb reprocessed the multiplex PCR reads via MiXCR and lists one record per CDR3 protein. Of hundreds of thousands of distinct CDR3 sequences in the sample, around 15% are singletons; the top ten hold around 9.6%. Sequencing input: blood. These receptors were obtained from a young woman with Graves' hyperthyroidism.

In this sample, this clonotype turned up many times. CDR3 DNA sequence: TGTGCCAGCAGTCAAACGGGGCTGGGCACAGATACGCAGTATTTT. It is translated as CASSQTGLGTDTQYF. This chain uses TRBV6-1 with TRBJ2-3; perhaps D is TRBD1 or TRBD2 (5 bases each). The CDR3 is 15 amino acids. The V gene's germline CDR1 is MNHNS and CDR2 SASEGT. V gave up 5 bases and J gave up 1 base, with 13 bases separating them.

In regard to this clonotype: This may be a read error, as it is one base from a much larger clone. This chain connects TRBV27 to TRBJ1-1, with D maybe TRBD1 (5 bases). The CDR3 runs to 14 residues. Germline V gene lookup returns CDR1 MNHEY and CDR2 SMNVEV (reference sequence). The CDR3 DNA sequence: TGTGCCAGCGGTTTATCCGGGGCGAACACTGAAGCTTTCTTT. Its protein product is CASGLSGANTEAFF.

This clonotype showed up many times. The J gene is TRBJ2-3, the V gene TRBV7-2; tentative D call: TRBD1 (6 bases). In germline, CDR1 is SGHTA, CDR2 FQGNSA. The CDR3 covers 15 residues. Deletions cut 4 bases from V and 5 bases from J, with 16 bases between. The CDR3 region is CASSSRVGGRDTQYF. The CDR3 nucleotides read TGTGCCAGCAGCTCACGAGTAGGGGGTCGAGATACGCAGTATTTT.

The chain couples TRBV19 to TRBJ1-6, with D unresolved. The V gene lost 5 bases and the J gene lost 8 bases, with 16 bases spanning the gap. This CDR3 has 15 residues. Germline CDR1 reads LNHDA; CDR2 reads SQIVND (reference sequence). CDR3 residues: CASSDRVREYSPLHF. Written as DNA, the CDR3 is TGTGCCAGTAGTGACCGGGTAAGGGAGTATTCACCCCTCCACTTT.

This clonotype was seen ten or more times. J is TRBJ1-5 and V is TRBV28; tentative D call: TRBD1 (5 bases). The V gene lost 7 bases and the J gene lost 0 bases, with 10 bases spanning the gap. Germline CDR1 reads MDHEN; CDR2 reads SYDVKM. CDR3 length: 14 residues. The CDR3, as DNA: TGTGCCAGCAACGAAAGGGGTAGCAATCAGCCCCAGCATTTT. Residues: CASNERGSNQPQHF.

This clonotype was seen ten or more times. The genes are TRBV7-8 and TRBJ2-7; D gene ambiguous. The V gene's germline CDR1 is SGHVS and CDR2 FQNEAQ. Trimming cost V 8 bases and J 1 base, with 12 bases left between them. There are 13 residues in the CDR3. In nucleotides, the CDR3 is TGTGCCAGCTTAGCTGGTACGTCCTACGAGCAGTACTTC. Encoded protein: CASLAGTSYEQYF.

CDR3 region: CASSIPYSNIYNEQFF. The CDR3 coding sequence is TGTGCCAGTAGTATCCCGTACTCCAATATATACAATGAGCAGTTCTTC. This sequence joins TRBV19 and TRBJ2-1; D uncertain. Germline CDR1 and CDR2: LNHDA and SQIVND (reference sequence). With 3 bases removed from V and 4 bases from J, the gap between germline ends came to 16 bases. The CDR3 totals 16 residues.

V gene TRBV5-1 combines with J gene TRBJ2-3, with D maybe TRBD2 (7 bases). There are 17 residues in the CDR3. Trimming took 4 bases from V and 1 from J, leaving 19 bases between them. Germline V lookup: CDR1 SGHRS, CDR2 YFSETQ. CDR3 sequence reads: CASSPNVGGPGTDTQYF. In DNA form, the CDR3 reads TGCGCCAGCAGCCCCAACGTCGGGGGGCCGGGCACAGATACGCAGTATTTT.

This clonotype came up many times. V and J are TRBV9 and TRBJ1-1; D is unresolved. This CDR3 has 15 amino acids. The V end lost 4 bases, the J end lost 1 base, and 14 bases lay between the germline ends. The germline V gene encodes CDR1 SGDLS and CDR2 YYNGEE. The CDR3 spells CASSPFDLQNTEAFF. The CDR3 DNA sequence: TGTGCCAGCAGCCCTTTTGATCTCCAGAACACTGAAGCTTTCTTT. The whole variable domain, filled in from reference TRBV9 and TRBJ1-1, reads DSGVTQTPKHLITATGQRVTLRCSPRSGDLSVYWYQQSLDQGLQFLIQYYNGEERAKGNILERFSAQQFPDLHSELNLSSLELGDSALYFCASSPFDLQNTEAFFGQGTRLTVV.

The rearrangement joins TRBV13 to TRBJ2-1, with 8 nucleotides matching TRBD2. Trimming at V came to 4 bases and at J to 5 bases, leaving 10 bases not matched to a gene. The CDR3 has 16 amino acids. Germline V gene sequence: CDR1 PRHDT, CDR2 FYEKMQ (reference sequence). In DNA, the CDR3 is TGTGCCAGCAGCTCGGCAGCGGGAGTCCCTCACAATGAGCAGTTCTTC. It is translated as CASSSAAGVPHNEQFF.

This clonotype was picked up many times. The chain employs TRBV27 and TRBJ2-3, with TRBD1 identical over 9 bases. Unmatched junction bases numbered 8, after V lost 3 bases and J lost 4 bases. CDR1 MNHEY and CDR2 SMNVEV come from the germline V gene (reference sequence). The CDR3 sequence is 16 residues long. CDR3 sequence: CASSLTRDRDPDTQYF. The CDR3 nucleotides read TGTGCCAGCAGTTTGACCCGGGACAGGGACCCAGATACGCAGTATTTT.

There are a few counts of this clonotype. The V and J genes are TRBV7-9 and TRBJ2-1, with D uncertain. The germline V and J ends were trimmed by 1 base and 2 bases, with 6 bases remaining between them. CDR3 length: 14 amino acids. Per the germline V gene, CDR1 is SEHNR and CDR2 is FQNEAQ (reference sequence). This CDR3 reads CASSLVLPYNEQFF. CDR3 DNA: TGTGCCAGCAGCTTAGTACTCCCCTACAATGAGCAGTTCTTC.

There are many counts of this clonotype. CDR3 sequence reads: CASSPGLAQNREQFF. The CDR3 nucleotides are TGTGCCAGCTCACCGGGACTAGCGCAAAATCGGGAGCAGTTCTTC. The V gene is TRBV18, the J gene TRBJ2-1; 10 bases align to TRBD2. The CDR3 spans 15 residues. Germline trimming cut 3 bases from V and 10 bases from J; bases unmatched to any gene: 9. In germline, CDR1 is KGHSH, CDR2 LQKENI.

The V call is TRBV20-1, the J call TRBJ2-1, with D possibly being TRBD2 (5 bases). CDR1 is DFQATT and CDR2 is SNEGSKA in the germline V gene (reference sequence). The CDR3 totals 15 residues. The ends were cut back, 1 base at V and 0 bases at J, with 10 bases in the middle. In nucleotides, the CDR3 is TGCAGTGCTAGAGTGCGGGCGGGCTCCTACAATGAGCAGTTCTTC. It encodes CSARVRAGSYNEQFF.

This clonotype was observed at least ten times. V is TRBV28 and J is TRBJ2-7; 7 positions match TRBD1. This CDR3 is built from 15 residues. V dropped 5 bases and J dropped 0; count of bases not matched to a gene: 7. CDR1 is MDHEN, CDR2 SYDVKM, per germline. CDR3 amino acids: CASSPTGTASYEQYF. The DNA of the CDR3 is TGTGCCAGCAGTCCCACCGGGACAGCCTCCTACGAGCAGTACTTC.

There are many counts of this clonotype. The chain carries TRBV18 and TRBJ2-6; TRBD1 agrees at 7 bases. The CDR3 runs 16 residues. The trim removed 3 bases at V and 2 bases at J, leaving 4 bases unmatched. CDR1 and CDR2 (germline): KGHSH, LQKENI. The CDR3 reads CASSPDRITGANVLTF. CDR3 DNA sequence: TGTGCCAGCTCACCGGACAGGATAACTGGGGCCAACGTCCTGACTTTC. Filled out from reference TRBV18 and TRBJ2-6, the complete variable domain reads NAGVMQNPRHLVRRRGQEARLRCSPMKGHSHVYWYRQLPEEGLKFMVYLQKENIIDESGMPKERFSAEFPKEGPSILRIQQVVRGDSAAYFCASSPDRITGANVLTFGAGSRLTVL.

This chain connects TRBV5-6 to TRBJ2-3, with unresolved D. Trimming shortened V by 1 base and J by 11 bases, and 11 bases separated the two germline ends. Germline CDR1 reads SGHDT; CDR2 reads YYEEEE. There are 12 residues in the CDR3. The CDR3 DNA is TGTGCCAGCAGCTTGTTCGGGTTGGGGCAGTATTTT. It is translated as CASSLFGLGQYF.

This clonotype was detected many times. V is TRBV27 and J is TRBJ2-3, with 10 bases that match TRBD2. The junction had 7 bases not matched to a gene; V was cut back by 3 bases and J by 4 bases. In germline, CDR1 is MNHEY, CDR2 SMNVEV (reference sequence). The CDR3 length is 16 residues. CDR3 DNA sequence: TGTGCCAGCAGTTTTCGGCTAGCGGGAGACCCAGATACGCAGTATTTT. Encoded protein: CASSFRLAGDPDTQYF.

The rearrangement uses TRBV19 and TRBJ2-1; 7 nucleotides align to TRBD2. This CDR3 contains 15 residues. The germline CDR1 and CDR2 sequences are LNHDA and SQIVND (reference sequence). V shed 3 bases and J 9 bases; nucleotides not matched to a gene: 11. The CDR3 nucleotides read TGTGCCAGTAGTATTGCGGCGGGAGAATTCCCTGAGCAGTTCTTC. Its translation is CASSIAAGEFPEQFF.

This clonotype was counted many times. The chain has TRBV7-3 and TRBJ2-1; TRBD2 aligns across 10 bases. J lost 8 bases, V lost 5 bases, and 6 bases had no gene match. Germline CDR1 and CDR2: SGHTA and FQGTGA. This CDR3 has 14 amino acids. The CDR3 region has the DNA TGTGCCAGCAGCCCCTCCGGGACTAGCGATGAGCAGTTCTTC. It codes for CASSPSGTSDEQFF. The variable domain in full, completed from reference TRBV7-3 and TRBJ2-1, reads GAGVSQTPSNKVTEKGKYVELRCDPISGHTALYWYRQSLGQGPEFLIYFQGTGAADDSGLPNDRFFAVRPEGSVSTLKIQRTERGDSAVYLCASSPSGTSDEQFFGPGTRLTVL.

Comments on this clonotype: A much larger clone differs by one base, so this may be a read error. This likely comes from a read error, as the CDR3 has no conserved phenylalanine or tryptophan at its end. CDR3 residues: CASSLQAGGYQPQHL. For the CDR3, the DNA is TGTGCCAGCAGCTTACAGGCAGGGGGCTATCAGCCCCAGCATTTA. This chain uses TRBV7-8 with TRBJ1-5; 8 bases are a match to TRBD1. V lost 2 bases to trimming and J lost 5 bases; unmatched junction nucleotides: 5. This CDR3 has 15 amino acids. The germline CDR1 and CDR2 sequences are SGHVS and FQNEAQ.

The V and J genes are TRBV28 and TRBJ2-4; 9 nucleotides align to TRBD2. Losses at the gene ends were 0 bases for V and 3 bases for J; bases not matched to a gene: 6. Germline assignment: CDR1 MDHEN and CDR2 SYDVKM. The length of the CDR3 is 17 residues. In DNA, the CDR3 is TGTGCCAGCAGTTTATGGGGGGAGCGGGAGGTCAAAAACATTCAGTACTTC. Translating it yields CASSLWGEREVKNIQYF.

This chain connects TRBV24-1 to TRBJ1-1; possible D gene TRBD1, 5 bases. The CDR3 extends over 11 amino acids. Trimming took 8 bases from V and 11 from J, leaving 14 bases between them. CDR1 and CDR2 (germline): KGHDR, SFDVKD. The CDR3 DNA reads as TGTGCCACCACAGGCCGGGGGGGGGCTTTCTTT. Amino acids: CATTGRGGAFF.

V usage is TRBV5-6 and J usage is TRBJ2-1, with TRBD2 matching 8 bases. After removal of 4 bases from V and 0 bases from J, the junction contained 9 bases not matched to a gene. This CDR3 is 17 amino acids long. Germline CDR1 is SGHDT and CDR2 is YYEEEE. The CDR3 DNA sequence: TGTGCCAGCAGCCCATCTCCGGGACTAGGCTCCTACAATGAGCAGTTCTTC. This gives the protein CASSPSPGLGSYNEQFF.

This rearrangement joins TRBV15 to TRBJ1-1, with 9 positions matching TRBD1. From germline, CDR1 is LNHNV and CDR2 YYDKDF (reference sequence). V trimming: 3 bases; J trimming: 5 bases; junction bases outside the gene matches: 4. This CDR3 contains 14 residues. For the CDR3, the DNA is TGTGCCACCAGCAGCGGGACAGGGAGAACTGAAGCTTTCTTT. Residues: CATSSGTGRTEAFF.

The rearrangement joins TRBV2 to TRBJ2-1; D is undetermined. V gave up 2 bases and J gave up 2 bases, with 7 bases separating them. CDR1 is SNHLY, CDR2 FYNNEI, per germline. This CDR3 is built from 14 residues. The CDR3 sequence is CASSEYEPYNEQFF. CDR3 nucleotide sequence: TGTGCCAGCAGTGAATATGAGCCCTACAATGAGCAGTTCTTC.

The sample holds a few counts of this clonotype. Being one base from a much bigger clone, this may be a read error. This rearrangement joins TRBV5-6 to TRBJ2-7, with 13 bases aligning to TRBD2. This CDR3 has 15 residues. Germline V gives CDR1 SGHDT, CDR2 YYEEEE. V lost 3 bases, J lost 5 bases, and 5 bases stayed unmatched. The chain's CDR3 is CASSWGTSGIHEQYF. CDR3 DNA: TGTGCCAGCAGCTGGGGGACTAGCGGGATCCACGAGCAGTACTTC.